This entry is about one T cell receptor beta chain. Graft samples were processed, releasing intraepithelial and lamina propria lymphocytes. This entry belongs to a study of graft-versus-host responses after intestinal transplantation. Generated by immunoSEQ multiplex PCR, the TCRdb table keeps only in-frame clones and is missing some. The table records about 15,000 clones, under 70% of them present only once. The sequencing here drew on ileum tissue, taken approximately 690 days after intestinal transplantation. The origin of this receptor is a human patient who received an intestinal transplant, so some T cells may come from the graft donor.

DNA of the CDR3: TGTGCCAGCAGTTTATCGGGGGGTGGGCAGCCCCAGCATTTT. Protein sequence: CASSLSGGGQPQHF. The V gene is TRBV28, the J gene TRBJ1-5; maybe TRBD1 (5 bases). The germline V and J ends were trimmed by 1 base and 7 bases, with 11 bases remaining between them. The germline V gene has CDR1 MDHEN and CDR2 SYDVKM. There are 14 residues in the CDR3. Looking up the rest from reference TRBV28 and TRBJ1-5 gives the full variable domain: DVKVTQSSRYLVKRTGEKVFLECVQDMDHENMFWYRQDPGLGLRLIYFSYDVKMKEKGDIPEGYSVSREKKERFSLILESASTNQTSMYLCASSLSGGGQPQHFGDGTRLSIL.